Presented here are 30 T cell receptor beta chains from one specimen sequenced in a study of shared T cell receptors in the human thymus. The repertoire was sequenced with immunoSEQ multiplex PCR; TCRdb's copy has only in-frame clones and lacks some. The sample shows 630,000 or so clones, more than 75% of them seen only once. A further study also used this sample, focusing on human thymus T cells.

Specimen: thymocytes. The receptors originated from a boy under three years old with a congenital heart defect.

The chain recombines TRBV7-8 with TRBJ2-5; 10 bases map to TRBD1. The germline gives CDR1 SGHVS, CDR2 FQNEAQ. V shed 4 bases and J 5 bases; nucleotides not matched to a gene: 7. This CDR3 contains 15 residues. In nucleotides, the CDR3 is TGTGCCAGCAGCTACGACAGGGGGCCGCGGGAGACCCAGTACTTC. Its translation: CASSYDRGPRETQYF.

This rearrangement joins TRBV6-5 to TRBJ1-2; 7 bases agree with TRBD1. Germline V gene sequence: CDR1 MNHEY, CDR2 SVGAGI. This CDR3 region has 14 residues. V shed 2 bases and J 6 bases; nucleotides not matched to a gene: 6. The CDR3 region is CASSYGTVRNGYTF. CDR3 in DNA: TGTGCCAGCAGTTACGGGACAGTACGGAATGGCTACACCTTC.

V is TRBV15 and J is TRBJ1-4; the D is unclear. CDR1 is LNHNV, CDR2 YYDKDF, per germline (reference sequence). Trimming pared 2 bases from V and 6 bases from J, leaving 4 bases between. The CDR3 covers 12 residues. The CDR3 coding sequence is TGTGCCACCAGCAGAACATATGAAAAACTGTTTTTT. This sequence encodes CATSRTYEKLFF.

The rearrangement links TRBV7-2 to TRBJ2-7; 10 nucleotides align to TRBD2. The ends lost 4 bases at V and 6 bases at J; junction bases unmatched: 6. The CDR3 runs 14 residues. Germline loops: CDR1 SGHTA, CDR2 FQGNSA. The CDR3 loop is CASSSSGSVGEQYF. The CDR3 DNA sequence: TGTGCCAGCAGCTCTAGCGGGAGTGTTGGCGAGCAGTACTTC.

This CDR3 is CASSLVAGTAYEQYF. DNA of the CDR3: TGTGCCAGCAGTCTCGTGGCGGGGACGGCCTACGAGCAGTACTTC. The genes are TRBV28 and TRBJ2-7; perhaps TRBD2 as D (6 bases). In germline, CDR1 is MDHEN, CDR2 SYDVKM. This CDR3 region has 15 residues. The V end lost 5 bases, the J end lost 2 bases, and 16 bases lay between the germline ends.

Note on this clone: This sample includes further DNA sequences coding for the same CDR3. The CDR3 region is CASSLDSGNYGYTF. Here the CDR3 DNA reads TGTGCCAGCAGCTTAGATTCAGGAAACTATGGCTACACCTTC. The V gene is TRBV11-2, the J gene TRBJ1-2, with D hard to call. The CDR3 runs 14 residues. V dropped 0 bases and J dropped 2 bases, with 7 bases sitting between them. Germline CDR1 is SGHAT and CDR2 is FQNNGV. Using reference TRBV11-2 and TRBJ1-2 for the parts outside the CDR3, the full variable domain is EAGVAQSPRYKIIEKRQSVAFWCNPISGHATLYWYQQILGQGPKLLIQFQNNGVVDDSQLPKDRFSAERLKGVDSTLKIQPAKLEDSAVYLCASSLDSGNYGYTFGSGTRLTVV.

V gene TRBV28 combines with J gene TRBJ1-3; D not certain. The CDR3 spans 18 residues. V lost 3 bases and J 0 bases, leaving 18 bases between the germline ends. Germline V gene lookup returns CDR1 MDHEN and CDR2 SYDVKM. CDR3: CASSFYREKFRSGNTIYF. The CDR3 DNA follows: TGTGCCAGCAGTTTTTACCGGGAAAAATTCCGCTCTGGAAACACCATATATTTT. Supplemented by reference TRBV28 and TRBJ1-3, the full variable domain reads DVKVTQSSRYLVKRTGEKVFLECVQDMDHENMFWYRQDPGLGLRLIYFSYDVKMKEKGDIPEGYSVSREKKERFSLILESASTNQTSMYLCASSFYREKFRSGNTIYFGEGSWLTVV.

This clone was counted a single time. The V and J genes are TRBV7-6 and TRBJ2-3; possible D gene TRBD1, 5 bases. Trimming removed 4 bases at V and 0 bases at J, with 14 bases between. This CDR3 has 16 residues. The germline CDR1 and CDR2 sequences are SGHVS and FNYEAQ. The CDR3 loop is CASSSKQDFSTDTQYF. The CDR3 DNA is TGTGCCAGCAGCTCAAAACAGGATTTTAGCACAGATACGCAGTATTTT.

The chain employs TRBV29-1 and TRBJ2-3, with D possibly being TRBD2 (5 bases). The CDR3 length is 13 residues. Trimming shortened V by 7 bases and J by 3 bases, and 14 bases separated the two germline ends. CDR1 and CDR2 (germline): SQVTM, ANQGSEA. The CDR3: CSAWPGKTDTQYF. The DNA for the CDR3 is TGCAGCGCCTGGCCGGGGAAGACAGATACGCAGTATTTT.

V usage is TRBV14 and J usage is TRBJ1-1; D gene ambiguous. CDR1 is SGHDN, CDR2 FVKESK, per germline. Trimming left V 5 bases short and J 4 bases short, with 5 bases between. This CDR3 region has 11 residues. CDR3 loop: CASSSVTEAFF. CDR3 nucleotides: TGTGCCAGCAGCTCCGTCACTGAAGCTTTCTTT.

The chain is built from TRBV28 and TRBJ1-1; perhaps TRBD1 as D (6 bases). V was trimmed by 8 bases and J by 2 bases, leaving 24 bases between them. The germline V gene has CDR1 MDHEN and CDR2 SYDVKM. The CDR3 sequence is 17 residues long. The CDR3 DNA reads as TGTGCCAGCCTTGGACCCGGGACAAATATCGGCAACACTGAAGCTTTCTTT. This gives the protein CASLGPGTNIGNTEAFF.

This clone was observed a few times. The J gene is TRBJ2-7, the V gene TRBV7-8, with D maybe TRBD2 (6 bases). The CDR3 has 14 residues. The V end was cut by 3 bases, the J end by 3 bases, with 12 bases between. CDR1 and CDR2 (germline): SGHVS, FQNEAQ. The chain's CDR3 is CASSFLGLFYEQYF. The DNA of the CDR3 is TGTGCCAGCAGCTTCCTCGGACTATTCTACGAGCAGTACTTC.

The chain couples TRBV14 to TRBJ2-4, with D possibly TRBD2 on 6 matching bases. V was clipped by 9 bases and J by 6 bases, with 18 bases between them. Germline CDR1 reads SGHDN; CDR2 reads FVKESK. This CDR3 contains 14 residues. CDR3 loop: CARTQLAALNIQYF. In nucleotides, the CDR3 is TGTGCCAGAACCCAACTAGCCGCGTTAAACATTCAGTACTTC.

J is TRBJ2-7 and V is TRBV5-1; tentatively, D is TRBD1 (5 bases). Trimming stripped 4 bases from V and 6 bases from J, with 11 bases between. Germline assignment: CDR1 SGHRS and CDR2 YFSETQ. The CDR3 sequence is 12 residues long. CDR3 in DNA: TGCGCCAGCAGCGAAGGGGTCGGCGAGCAGTACTTC. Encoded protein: CASSEGVGEQYF. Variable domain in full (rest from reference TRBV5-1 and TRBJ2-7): KAGVTQTPRYLIKTRGQQVTLSCSPISGHRSVSWYQQTPGQGLQFLFEYFSETQRNKGNFPGRFSGRQFSNSRSEMNVSTLELGDSALYLCASSEGVGEQYFGPGTRLTVT.

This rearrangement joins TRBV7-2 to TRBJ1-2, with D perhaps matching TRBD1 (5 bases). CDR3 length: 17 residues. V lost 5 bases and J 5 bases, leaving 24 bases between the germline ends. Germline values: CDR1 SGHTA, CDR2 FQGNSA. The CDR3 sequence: CASSAPRGGRDQYGYTF. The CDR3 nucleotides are TGTGCCAGCAGCGCCCCCCGGGGGGGGAGGGATCAGTATGGCTACACCTTC.

The CDR3 DNA reads as TGTGCCAGCAGTAAGGGGGACAGCGATGAGCAGTTCTTC. It specifies CASSKGDSDEQFF. The chain uses TRBV28 and TRBJ2-1; 7 positions agree with TRBD1. CDR3 length: 13 residues. V shed 5 bases, J shed 8 bases, and the junction held 6 bases outside the gene matches. CDR1 is MDHEN and CDR2 is SYDVKM in the germline V gene.

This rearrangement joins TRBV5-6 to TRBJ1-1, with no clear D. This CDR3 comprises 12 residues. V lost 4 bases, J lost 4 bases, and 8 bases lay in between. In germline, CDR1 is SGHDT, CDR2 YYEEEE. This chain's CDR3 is CASSEACTEAFF. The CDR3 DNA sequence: TGTGCCAGCAGCGAGGCCTGCACTGAAGCTTTCTTT.

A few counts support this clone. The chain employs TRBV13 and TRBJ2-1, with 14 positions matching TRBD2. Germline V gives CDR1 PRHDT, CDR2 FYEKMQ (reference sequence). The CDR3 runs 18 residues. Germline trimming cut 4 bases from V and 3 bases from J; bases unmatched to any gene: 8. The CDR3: CASSSGLAGGYHYNEQFF. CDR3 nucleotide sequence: TGTGCCAGCAGCTCCGGACTAGCGGGAGGATACCACTACAATGAGCAGTTCTTC. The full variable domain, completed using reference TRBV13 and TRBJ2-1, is AAGVIQSPRHLIKEKRETATLKCYPIPRHDTVYWYQQGPGQDPQFLISFYEKMQSDKGSIPDRFSAQQFSDYHSELNMSSLELGDSALYFCASSSGLAGGYHYNEQFFGPGTRLTVL.

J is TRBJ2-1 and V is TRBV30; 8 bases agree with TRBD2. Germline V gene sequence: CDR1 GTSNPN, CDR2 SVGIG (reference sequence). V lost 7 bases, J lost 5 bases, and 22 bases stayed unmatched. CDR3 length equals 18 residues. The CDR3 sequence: CASTPTDGRADVNNEQFF. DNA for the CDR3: TGTGCCTCCACCCCGACGGACGGGAGGGCCGATGTTAACAATGAGCAGTTCTTC.

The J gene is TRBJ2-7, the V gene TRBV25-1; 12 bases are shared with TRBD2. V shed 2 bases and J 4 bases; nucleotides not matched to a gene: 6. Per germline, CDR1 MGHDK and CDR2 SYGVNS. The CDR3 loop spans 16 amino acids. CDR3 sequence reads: CASSESTGTSGYEQYF. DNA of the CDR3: TGTGCCAGCAGTGAAAGTACCGGGACTAGCGGGTACGAGCAGTACTTC.

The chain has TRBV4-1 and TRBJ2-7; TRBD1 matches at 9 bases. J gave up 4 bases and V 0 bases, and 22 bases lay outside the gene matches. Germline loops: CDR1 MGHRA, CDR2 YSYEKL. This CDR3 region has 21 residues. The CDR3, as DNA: TGCGCCAGCAGCCAAGACACGGAAGGACAGGGGTTTTTTCGTACGAAGTACGAGCAGTACTTC. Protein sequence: CASSQDTEGQGFFRTKYEQYF.

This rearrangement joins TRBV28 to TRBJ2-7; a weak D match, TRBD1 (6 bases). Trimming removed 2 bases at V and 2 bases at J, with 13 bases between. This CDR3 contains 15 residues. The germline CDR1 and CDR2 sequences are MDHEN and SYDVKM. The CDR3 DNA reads TGTGCCAGCAGTTTAGACACCACAGGGACCTACGAGCAGTACTTC. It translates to CASSLDTTGTYEQYF.

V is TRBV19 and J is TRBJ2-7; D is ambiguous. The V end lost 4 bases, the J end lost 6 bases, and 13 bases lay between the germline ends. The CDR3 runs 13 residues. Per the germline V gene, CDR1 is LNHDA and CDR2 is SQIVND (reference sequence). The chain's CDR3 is CASSTHGTGEQYF. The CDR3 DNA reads TGTGCCAGTAGTACCCACGGTACTGGCGAGCAGTACTTC.

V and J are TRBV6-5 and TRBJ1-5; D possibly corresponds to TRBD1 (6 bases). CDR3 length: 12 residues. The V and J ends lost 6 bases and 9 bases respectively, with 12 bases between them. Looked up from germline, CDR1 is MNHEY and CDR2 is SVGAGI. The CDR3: CASSSTGRPQHF. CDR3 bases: TGTGCCAGCAGCTCGACAGGCAGGCCCCAGCATTTT.

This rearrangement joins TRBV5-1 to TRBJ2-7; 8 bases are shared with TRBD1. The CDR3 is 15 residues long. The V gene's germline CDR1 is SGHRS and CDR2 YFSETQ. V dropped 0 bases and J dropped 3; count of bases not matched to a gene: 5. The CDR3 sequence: CASSLVTGDFYEQYF. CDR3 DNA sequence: TGCGCCAGCAGCTTGGTGACAGGGGACTTCTACGAGCAGTACTTC. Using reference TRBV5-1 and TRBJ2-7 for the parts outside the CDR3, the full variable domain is KAGVTQTPRYLIKTRGQQVTLSCSPISGHRSVSWYQQTPGQGLQFLFEYFSETQRNKGNFPGRFSGRQFSNSRSEMNVSTLELGDSALYLCASSLVTGDFYEQYFGPGTRLTVT.

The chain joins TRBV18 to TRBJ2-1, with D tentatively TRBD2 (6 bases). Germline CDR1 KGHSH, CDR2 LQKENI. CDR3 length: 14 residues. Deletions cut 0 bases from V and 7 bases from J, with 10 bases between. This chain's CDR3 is CASSPPRLVNEQFF. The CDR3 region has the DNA TGTGCCAGCTCACCACCCCGACTAGTTAATGAGCAGTTCTTC.

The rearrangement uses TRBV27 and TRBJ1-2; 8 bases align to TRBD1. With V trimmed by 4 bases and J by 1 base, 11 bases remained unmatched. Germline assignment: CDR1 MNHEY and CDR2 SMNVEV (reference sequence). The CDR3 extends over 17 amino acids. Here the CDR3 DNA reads TGTGCCAGCAGTTCCCGCATGGACAGGGCCGTTAACTATGGCTACACCTTC. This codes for CASSSRMDRAVNYGYTF.

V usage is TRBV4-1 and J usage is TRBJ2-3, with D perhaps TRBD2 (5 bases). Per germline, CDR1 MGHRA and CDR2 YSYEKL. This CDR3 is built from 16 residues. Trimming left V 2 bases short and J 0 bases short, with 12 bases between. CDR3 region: CASSQLKRPSTDTQYF. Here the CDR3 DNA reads TGCGCCAGCAGCCAATTGAAGCGGCCTAGCACAGATACGCAGTATTTT.

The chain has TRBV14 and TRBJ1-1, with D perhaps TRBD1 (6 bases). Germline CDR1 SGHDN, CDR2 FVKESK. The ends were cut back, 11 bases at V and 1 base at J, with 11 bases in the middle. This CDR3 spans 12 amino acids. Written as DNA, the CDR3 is TGTGCCGTGGGCAGGGGGAACACTGAAGCTTTCTTT. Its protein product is CAVGRGNTEAFF. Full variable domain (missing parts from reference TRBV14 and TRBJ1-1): EAGVTQFPSHSVIEKGQTVTLRCDPISGHDNLYWYRRVMGKEIKFLLHFVKESKQDESGMPNNRFLAERTGGTYSTLKVQPAELEDSGVYFCAVGRGNTEAFFGQGTRLTVV.

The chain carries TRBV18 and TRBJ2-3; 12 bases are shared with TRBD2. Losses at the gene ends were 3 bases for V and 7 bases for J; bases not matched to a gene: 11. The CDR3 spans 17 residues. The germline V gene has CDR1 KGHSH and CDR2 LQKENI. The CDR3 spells CASSPRTSGGPHYTQYF. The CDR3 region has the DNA TGTGCCAGCTCACCTCGTACTAGCGGGGGGCCTCACTATACGCAGTATTTT. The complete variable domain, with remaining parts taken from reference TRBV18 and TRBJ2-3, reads NAGVMQNPRHLVRRRGQEARLRCSPMKGHSHVYWYRQLPEEGLKFMVYLQKENIIDESGMPKERFSAEFPKEGPSILRIQQVVRGDSAAYFCASSPRTSGGPHYTQYFGPGTRLTVL.